A selection of T cell receptor beta chains follows, all from one sample in a study of OX40 agonist ivuxolimab in advanced cancers. Using immunoSEQ multiplex PCR, the repertoire was profiled, and TCRdb retains in-frame clones only, with some absent. Of more than 40,000 clones in the sample, around 82% are singletons; the top ten hold approximately 2%. The sequencing here drew on CD4+ or CD8+ T cells sorted from blood, taken in a trial of the OX40 agonist ivuxolimab. These receptor sequences come from an adult with an advanced solid tumor such as melanoma, head and neck, liver or kidney cancer. Each CDR3 is given with its conserved first and last residue. The D gene is left open where the match is weak. The size entry is marked missing in some rows and otherwise reads once, few, many or a size class.

d_call | j_call | v_call | clone_size | cdr3_nt | cdr3_aa
NA | TRBJ1-5 | TRBV7-2 | NA | TGTGCCAGCAGCCTACCAAATCAGCCCCAGCATTTT | CASSLPNQPQHF
TRBD2 | TRBJ2-1 | TRBV29-1 | few | TGCAGCGTCGTCCTAGCGGGTAGAGGCGATGAGCAGTTCTTC | CSVVLAGRGDEQFF
NA | TRBJ1-6 | TRBV18 | NA | TGTGCCAGCTCACCAGGGTCGGGACGGCTTTTATCACCCCTCCACTTT | CASSPGSGRLLSPLHF
NA | TRBJ2-7 | TRBV6-1 | NA | TGTGCCAGCAGTGAGGGGCACTCCTACGAGCAGTACTTC | CASSEGHSYEQYF
NA | TRBJ2-7 | TRBV2 | NA | TGCGCCAGCAGTGAAGGAAAGACCTCTGTCCACGAGCAGTACTTC | CASSEGKTSVHEQYF
NA | TRBJ2-7 | TRBV6-1 | NA | TGTGCCAGCAGCCGCGGGCACGAGCAGTACTTC | CASSRGHEQYF
TRBD2 | TRBJ2-2 | TRBV10-3 | once | TGTGCCACCCAACCCGAGACTAGCGGGAGAATGGTGGCCGGGGAGCTGTTTTTT | CATQPETSGRMVAGELFF
NA | TRBJ1-1 | TRBV7-9 | NA | TGTGCCAGCAGCCCTGGAATGAACACTGAAGCTTTCTTT | CASSPGMNTEAFF
NA | TRBJ2-2 | TRBV7-9 | once | TGTGCCAGCAGCCCTCCCAATCCCGGGGAGCTGTTTTTT | CASSPPNPGELFF
NA | TRBJ2-6 | TRBV27 | once | TGTGCCAGTCTCCCCTCTGGGGCCAACGTCCTGACTTTC | CASLPSGANVLTF
NA | TRBJ2-2 | TRBV29-1 | NA | TGCAGCGTTTCGGAGAACACCGGGGAGCTGTTTTTT | CSVSENTGELFF
NA | TRBJ1-4 | TRBV5-1 | NA | TGCGCCAGCAGCCCGGGGACGGCGGGCGGTGAAAAACTGTTTTTT | CASSPGTAGGEKLFF
NA | TRBJ1-1 | TRBV12-5 | NA | TGTGCTAGTGGTTTGGGACAGTTGTCTGAAGCTTTCTTT | CASGLGQLSEAFF
TRBD1 | TRBJ1-2 | TRBV18 | NA | TGTGCCAGCTCATTACAGGACAGGGCTAATGGCTACACCTTC | CASSLQDRANGYTF
TRBD2 | TRBJ2-7 | TRBV6-1 | NA | TGTGCCAGCAGTGACCCGGGGCGGGAGAACACCTACGAGCAGTACTTC | CASSDPGRENTYEQYF
NA | TRBJ1-1 | TRBV29-1 | NA | TGCAGCGCCTATGGTTTTTGGAACACTGAAGCTTTCTTT | CSAYGFWNTEAFF
NA | TRBJ2-5 | TRBV7-6 | NA | TGTGCCAGCAGCTTAGGCGGGAACTATGGGGAGACCCAGTACTTC | CASSLGGNYGETQYF
NA | TRBJ2-3 | TRBV9 | NA | TGTGCCAGCAGCGTTCTCTTGGGAGGCGATACGCAGTATTTT | CASSVLLGGDTQYF
NA | TRBJ2-7 | TRBV5-6 | NA | TGTGCCAGCAGCCACCGGGGCAGCTACGAGCAGTACTTC | CASSHRGSYEQYF
NA | TRBJ2-6 | TRBV4-2 | NA | TGTGCCAGCAGCCAAGAAAGGGCGGATAGCTCTGGGGCCAACGTCCTGACTTTC | CASSQERADSSGANVLTF
TRBD2 | TRBJ2-5 | TRBV19 | NA | TGTGCCAGTAGTTTGCTAGCGGGAGGGGTGACCCAGTACTTC | CASSLLAGGVTQYF
NA | TRBJ2-5 | TRBV29-1 | NA | TGCAGCGCGGAACAGTCGTCGGAGACCCAGTACTTC | CSAEQSSETQYF
TRBD2 | TRBJ2-7 | TRBV15 | NA | TGTGCCACCAGCAGACTAGCGGGAGCCGTGCCGCAGTACTTC | CATSRLAGAVPQYF